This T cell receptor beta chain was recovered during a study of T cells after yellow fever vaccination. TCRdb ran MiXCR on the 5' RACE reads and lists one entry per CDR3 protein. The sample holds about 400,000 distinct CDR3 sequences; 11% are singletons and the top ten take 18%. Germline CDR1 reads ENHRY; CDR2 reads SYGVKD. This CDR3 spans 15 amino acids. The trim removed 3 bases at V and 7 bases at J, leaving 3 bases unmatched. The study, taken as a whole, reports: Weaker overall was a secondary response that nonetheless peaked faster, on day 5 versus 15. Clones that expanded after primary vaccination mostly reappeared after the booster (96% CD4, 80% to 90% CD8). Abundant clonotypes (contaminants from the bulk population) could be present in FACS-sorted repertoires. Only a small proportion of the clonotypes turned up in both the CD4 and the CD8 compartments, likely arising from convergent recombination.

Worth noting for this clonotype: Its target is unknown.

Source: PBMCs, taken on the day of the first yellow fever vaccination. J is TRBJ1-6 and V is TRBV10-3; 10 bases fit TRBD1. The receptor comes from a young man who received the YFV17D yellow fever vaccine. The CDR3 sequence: CAISDPGQGNSPLHF. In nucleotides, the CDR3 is TGTGCCATCAGTGACCCGGGACAGGGGAATTCACCCCTCCACTTT.